The rows below give T cell receptor beta chains drawn from one sample of a study of CD8 T cells in Susac syndrome. MiXCR, applied by TCRdb to the immunoSEQ multiplex PCR reads, yields one record per CDR3 protein. The sample lists around 150,000 distinct CDR3 sequences; approximately 95% were seen once. The sample was CD8+ T cells from PBMCs. These receptors came from a human donor with Susac syndrome. CDR3s include the opening cysteine and the closing phenylalanine or tryptophan. A D gene is named only where the DNA matches it firmly. Size is stated for part of the rows, as once, few or many counts, or as a class when the clone is expanded.

>TRBJ2-7|TRBD1|TRBV6-1|.
CASSEWQGAGYEQYF
TGTGCCAGCAGTGAATGGCAGGGGGCTGGATACGAGCAGTACTTC
>TRBJ2-1|TRBD2|TRBV4-1|.
CASSHLTGLAGEDEQFF
TGCGCCAGCAGCCACCTCACGGGACTAGCGGGAGAGGATGAGCAGTTCTTC
>TRBJ1-2|TRBD1|TRBV9|few
CASSGTGGGYGYTF
TGTGCCAGCAGCGGGACAGGGGGTGGCTATGGCTACACCTTC
>TRBJ2-1|.|TRBV7-9|.
CASTPEDNEQFF
TGTGCCAGCACCCCCGAGGACAATGAGCAGTTCTTC
>TRBJ2-7|.|TRBV29-1|.
CSVAGTATYEQYF
TGCAGCGTCGCCGGGACGGCAACCTACGAGCAGTACTTC
>TRBJ2-3|.|TRBV29-1|.
CSVEGGWGTDTQYF
TGCAGCGTTGAGGGGGGCTGGGGGACAGATACGCAGTATTTT
>TRBJ1-3|.|TRBV3-1|.
CASSLEGNTIYF
TGTGCCAGCAGTCTAGAAGGAAACACCATATATTTT
>TRBJ1-2|.|TRBV4-1|.
CASSQVPPARADGYTF
TGCGCCAGCAGCCAAGTCCCCCCGGCCAGGGCAGACGGCTACACCTTC
>TRBJ2-2|.|TRBV2|once
CASSEGSGRPGELFF
TGTGCCAGCAGTGAAGGTAGCGGTAGGCCCGGGGAGCTGTTTTTT
>TRBJ2-1|.|TRBV4-1|.
CASSQDHYRENEQFF
TGCGCCAGCAGCCAAGATCACTACAGGGAGAATGAGCAGTTCTTC
>TRBJ2-7|.|TRBV20-1|.
CSKVDLNSYEQYF
TGCAGTAAGGTTGACCTGAACTCCTACGAGCAGTACTTC
>TRBJ2-1|TRBD2|TRBV29-1|.
CSADETSAYNEQFF
TGCAGCGCCGACGAGACTAGCGCCTACAATGAGCAGTTCTTC
>TRBJ2-7|.|TRBV7-9|.
CASSSSGTEQYF
TGTGCCAGCAGCTCATCAGGGACCGAGCAGTACTTC
>TRBJ1-5|TRBD1|TRBV9|.
CASSVGQGAYQPQHF
TGTGCCAGCAGCGTCGGACAGGGGGCGTATCAGCCCCAGCATTTT
>TRBJ2-1|.|TRBV5-4|.
CASSPGDFEQFF
TGTGCCAGCAGCCCGGGGGACTTCGAGCAGTTCTTC
>TRBJ2-7|.|TRBV11-3|.
CASSSRAGPPDEQYF
TGTGCCAGCAGCTCCCGGGCAGGTCCCCCGGACGAGCAGTACTTC
>TRBJ1-3|.|TRBV14|.
CASSQEYGNTIYF
TGTGCCAGCAGCCAAGAATATGGAAACACCATATATTTT
>TRBJ2-7|TRBD2|TRBV4-1|.
CASSQWTSGRGNEQYF
TGCGCCAGCAGCCAATGGACTAGCGGGAGGGGAAACGAGCAGTACTTC
>TRBJ2-1|.|TRBV28|.
CASRPRDSRPSRDEFF
TGTGCCAGCAGACCCCGAGACAGCCGTCCTTCCCGGGACGAGTTCTTC
>TRBJ1-1|.|TRBV5-1|once
CASSDVGGTEAFF
TGCGCCAGCAGTGATGTGGGTGGGACTGAAGCTTTCTTT
>TRBJ2-2|TRBD2|TRBV9|.
CASSSRGGRDTGELFF
TGTGCCAGCAGCTCCCGGGGGGGGCGCGACACCGGGGAGCTGTTTTTT
>TRBJ1-1|.|TRBV27|.
CATAKGGLNTEAFF
TGTGCCACGGCAAAGGGCGGATTGAACACTGAAGCTTTCTTT
>TRBJ1-1|.|TRBV9|.
CASSVWGQSEAFF
TGTGCCAGCAGCGTATGGGGGCAAAGTGAAGCTTTCTTT
>TRBJ1-2|.|TRBV13|.
CASSLGRQGNYGYTF
TGTGCCAGCAGCTTAGGCCGGCAGGGGAACTATGGCTACACCTTC
>TRBJ2-7|.|TRBV29-1|.
CSVGLAGHSGEQYF
TGCAGCGTTGGGCTAGCAGGCCACTCGGGGGAGCAGTACTTC
>TRBJ2-2|.|TRBV11-2|.
CASRREKTGELFF
TGTGCCAGCAGAAGAGAGAAAACCGGGGAGCTGTTTTTT
>TRBJ2-3|.|TRBV4-2|.
CASSQEPAESTDTQYF
TGTGCCAGCAGCCAAGAACCAGCGGAAAGCACAGATACGCAGTATTTT
>TRBJ2-1|TRBD2|TRBV9|.
CASSPQAAGGLYNEQFF
TGTGCCAGCAGCCCCCAGGCCGCGGGAGGACTCTACAATGAGCAGTTCTTC
>TRBJ2-3|.|TRBV12-3/TRBV12-4|.
CASSFAKLDTQYF
TGTGCCAGCAGTTTTGCGAAACTAGATACGCAGTATTTT
>TRBJ2-1|.|TRBV7-9|.
CASSLVRDPNDEQFF
TGTGCCAGCAGCTTAGTCCGGGACCCGAACGATGAGCAGTTCTTC
>TRBJ2-1|TRBD2|TRBV3-1|.
CASSQPLGRGGQFF
TGTGCCAGCAGCCAGCCACTGGGGAGGGGTGGGCAGTTCTTC
>TRBJ2-7|.|TRBV23-1|.
CASSLFSGEDEQYF
TGCGCCAGCAGTCTCTTCTCAGGGGAGGACGAGCAGTACTTC
>TRBJ2-1|TRBD2|TRBV29-1|.
CSVDGRGLAGGQSYNEQFF
TGCAGCGTTGACGGTAGGGGACTAGCGGGAGGGCAATCCTACAATGAGCAGTTCTTC
>TRBJ1-5|TRBD1|TRBV28|once
CASRIDRARQPQHF
TGTGCCAGCAGGATAGACAGGGCTCGTCAGCCCCAGCATTTT
>TRBJ2-5|.|TRBV11-3|.
CASSPRGAGGVETQYF
TGTGCCAGCAGCCCCCGTGGAGCTGGGGGTGTAGAGACCCAGTACTTC
>TRBJ2-5|.|TRBV5-4|.
CASSRRGRDQETQYF
TGTGCCAGCAGCCGAAGGGGGAGGGACCAAGAGACCCAGTACTTC
>TRBJ1-5|.|TRBV28|.
CASSQVGRVSNQPQHF
TGTGCCAGCAGTCAAGTTGGACGGGTTAGCAATCAGCCCCAGCATTTT
>TRBJ1-4|.|TRBV4-1|once
CASSQDLGGRSTNEKLFF
TGCGCCAGCAGCCAAGATTTGGGAGGGAGGTCAACTAATGAAAAACTGTTTTTT
>TRBJ1-4|TRBD1|TRBV25-1|.
CASTGQGEKLFF
TGTGCCAGCACAGGACAGGGGGAAAAACTGTTTTTT
>TRBJ2-1|.|TRBV29-1|once
CSVGEMGGNEQFF
TGCAGCGTGGGGGAGATGGGCGGCAATGAGCAGTTCTTC
>TRBJ2-1|TRBD1|TRBV24-1|.
CATSDGQGADNEQFF
TGTGCCACCAGTGATGGGCAGGGGGCAGACAATGAGCAGTTCTTC
>TRBJ2-6|.|TRBV7-8|.
CASSVQSGANVLTF
TGTGCCAGCAGCGTCCAGTCGGGAGCCAACGTCCTGACTTTC
>TRBJ1-1|TRBD1|TRBV20-1|.
CSAPQKTGPYPNTEAFF
TGCAGTGCTCCCCAAAAGACAGGGCCTTACCCAAACACTGAAGCTTTCTTT
>TRBJ2-7|.|TRBV15|.
CATSRTGPEYEQYF
TGTGCCACCAGCAGAACAGGGCCGGAATACGAGCAGTACTTC
>TRBJ2-7|.|TRBV28|.
CASKEGSSYEQYF
TGTGCCAGCAAGGAAGGGAGCTCCTACGAGCAGTACTTC
>TRBJ2-1|.|TRBV2|.
CASSQQGGVFNEQFF
TGTGCCAGCAGCCAACAGGGAGGGGTTTTCAATGAGCAGTTCTTC
>TRBJ1-2|.|TRBV4-1|once
CASSQANQINYGYTF
TGCGCCAGCAGCCAAGCCAACCAGATTAACTATGGCTACACCTTC
>TRBJ2-1|.|TRBV24-1|.
CATSRTEGRNEQFF
TGTGCCACCAGCCGGACTGAGGGTAGGAATGAGCAGTTCTTC
>TRBJ2-7|TRBD1|TRBV28|.
CASSSGTGIYEQYF
TGTGCCAGCAGTTCCGGGACAGGGATCTACGAGCAGTACTTC
>TRBJ1-1|.|TRBV12-3/TRBV12-4|.
CASSFSMNTEAFF
TGTGCCAGCAGTTTTTCCATGAACACTGAAGCTTTCTTT
>TRBJ2-7|TRBD1|TRBV20-1|.
CSAWDRLNEQYF
TGCAGTGCCTGGGACAGGCTCAACGAGCAGTACTTC
>TRBJ2-1|TRBD1|TRBV7-6|.
CASSFLEQGAEQFF
TGTGCCAGCAGCTTTCTCGAACAGGGGGCTGAGCAGTTCTTC
>TRBJ1-5|.|TRBV4-1|.
CASSPHIDSNQPQHF
TGCGCCAGCAGCCCTCACATTGATAGCAATCAGCCCCAGCATTTT
>TRBJ1-2|TRBD1|TRBV5-1|.
CASSGGTDPYTF
TGCGCCAGCAGCGGGGGGACAGATCCCTACACCTTC